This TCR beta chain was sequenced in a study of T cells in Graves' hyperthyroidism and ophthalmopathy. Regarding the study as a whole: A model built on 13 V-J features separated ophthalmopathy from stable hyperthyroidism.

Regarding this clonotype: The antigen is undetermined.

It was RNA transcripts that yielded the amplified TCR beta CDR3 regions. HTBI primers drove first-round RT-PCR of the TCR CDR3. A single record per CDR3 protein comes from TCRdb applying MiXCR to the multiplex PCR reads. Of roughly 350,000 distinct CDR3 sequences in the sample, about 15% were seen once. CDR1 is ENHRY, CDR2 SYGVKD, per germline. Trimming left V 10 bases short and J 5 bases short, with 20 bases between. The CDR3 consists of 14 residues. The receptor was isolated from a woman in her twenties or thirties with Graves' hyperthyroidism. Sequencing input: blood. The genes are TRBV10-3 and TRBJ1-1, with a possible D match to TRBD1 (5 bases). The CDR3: CATGAPGKGTEAFF. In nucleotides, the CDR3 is TGTGCCACCGGGGCCCCGGGTAAGGGGACTGAAGCTTTCTTT.